A selection of T cell receptor beta chains follows, all from one sample in a study of T cell repertoires in cytomegalovirus infection. TCRdb analysed the reads with MiXCR anew, one entry per CDR3 protein. Altogether 200,000 to 250,000 distinct CDR3 sequences are present, less than 50% being singletons, with the ten largest covering 55% to 60%. No antigen has been identified for these receptors. The specimen was CD8+ T cells from cultured PBMCs, collected from culture after CMV antigen stimulation. These receptors all come from a human donor in good health (CMV status not recorded). Some clones in this sample may be carry-over from other donors' samples. Both conserved end residues are part of each CDR3. The order of the fields is D gene, V gene, CDR3 protein. D genes are given only for firm matches.

D gene: NA
V gene: TRBV4-2
CDR3 protein: CASSQDGVWVAAKRDEQYF

D gene: NA
V gene: TRBV10-3
CDR3 protein: CAISQDSPYEQYF

D gene: NA
V gene: TRBV9
CDR3 protein: CASSGNRDWNTGELFF

D gene: NA
V gene: TRBV6-1
CDR3 protein: CASSRQGTGNTIYF

D gene: NA
V gene: TRBV7-9
CDR3 protein: CASSPRAAESSYEQYF

D gene: NA
V gene: TRBV12-3/TRBV12-4
CDR3 protein: CASSAGARSNYGYTF

D gene: NA
V gene: TRBV12-3/TRBV12-4
CDR3 protein: CASRTSGTPYEQYF

D gene: TRBD2
V gene: TRBV5-4
CDR3 protein: CASSPGTSAIYEQYF

D gene: TRBD2
V gene: TRBV6-2/TRBV6-3
CDR3 protein: CASSSASGRSEQYF

D gene: TRBD1
V gene: TRBV18
CDR3 protein: CASSPYRGDGTDTQYF

D gene: TRBD2
V gene: TRBV7-8
CDR3 protein: CASTPTSGSLIRGEQYF

D gene: TRBD1
V gene: TRBV7-2
CDR3 protein: CASSLRSDRGRWGEKLFF

D gene: TRBD2
V gene: TRBV9
CDR3 protein: CASSVDSGRAYEQFF

D gene: NA
V gene: TRBV5-6
CDR3 protein: CASSLGESAGELFF

D gene: NA
V gene: TRBV7-2
CDR3 protein: CASSSPRGPANTGELFF

D gene: NA
V gene: TRBV7-9
CDR3 protein: CASSSRSSYAETQYF

D gene: NA
V gene: TRBV7-2
CDR3 protein: CASSLVRPFPYEQYF

D gene: NA
V gene: TRBV4-1
CDR3 protein: CASSQDGAGPKETQYF

D gene: NA
V gene: TRBV27
CDR3 protein: CASSLIGYEQYF

D gene: NA
V gene: TRBV19
CDR3 protein: CASSIDSSYNEQFF

D gene: NA
V gene: TRBV12-3/TRBV12-4
CDR3 protein: CASSLNPVYEQYF

D gene: NA
V gene: TRBV12-5
CDR3 protein: CASGQGYSGANVLTF

D gene: NA
V gene: TRBV11-1
CDR3 protein: CASSLVGSLAGANVLTF

D gene: NA
V gene: TRBV29-1
CDR3 protein: CSTIWMAAETQYF

D gene: TRBD1
V gene: TRBV27
CDR3 protein: CASSGTDRVHGYTF